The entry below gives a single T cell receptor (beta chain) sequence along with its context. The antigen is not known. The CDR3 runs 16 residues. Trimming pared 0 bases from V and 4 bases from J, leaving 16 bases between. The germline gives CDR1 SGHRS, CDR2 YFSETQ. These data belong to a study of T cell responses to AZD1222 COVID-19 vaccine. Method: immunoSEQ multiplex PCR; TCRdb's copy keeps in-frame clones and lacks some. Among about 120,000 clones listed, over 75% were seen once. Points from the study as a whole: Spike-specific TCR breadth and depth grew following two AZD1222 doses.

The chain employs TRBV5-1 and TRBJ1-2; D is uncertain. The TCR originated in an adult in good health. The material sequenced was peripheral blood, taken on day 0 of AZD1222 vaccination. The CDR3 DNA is TGCGCCAGCAGCTTGGCCAAGGGAGCCAACCCCTATGGCTACACCTTC. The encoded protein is CASSLAKGANPYGYTF.